The present entry profiles one T cell receptor (beta chain) with its context. Its antigen remains unidentified. This entry belongs to a study of T cells in localized non-small cell lung cancer. Findings and limits, study-wide: Sequencing covered just one tumor region, so heterogeneity cannot be ruled out. Uninvolved adjacent lung showed the highest T cell clonality, exceeding tumor. Out of the top 100 tumor clones, a median approximately 57 were seen in adjacent lung.

This CDR3 region has 11 residues. Germline CDR1 and CDR2: GTSNPN and SVGIG (reference sequence). Trimming left V 1 base short and J 10 bases short, with 10 bases between. Profiled with immunoSEQ multiplex PCR; TCRdb holds only in-frame clones, not every one. The table records about 27,000 clones, less than 90% of them present only once. The sequenced sample was peripheral blood, obtained before any cancer treatment. This sequence joins TRBV30 and TRBJ1-1, with D unresolved. The receptor was derived from a female donor of 60 years or more with stage II squamous cell lung carcinoma. The CDR3 nucleotides are TGTGCCTGGAGTGCGCCGATGGGAGCTTTCTTT. Its translation is CAWSAPMGAFF. Variable domain in full (rest from reference TRBV30 and TRBJ1-1): SQTIHQWPATLVQPVGSPLSLECTVEGTSNPNLYWYRQAAGRGLQLLFYSVGIGQISSEVPQNLSASRPQDRQFILSSKKLLLSDSGFYLCAWSAPMGAFFGQGTRLTVV.